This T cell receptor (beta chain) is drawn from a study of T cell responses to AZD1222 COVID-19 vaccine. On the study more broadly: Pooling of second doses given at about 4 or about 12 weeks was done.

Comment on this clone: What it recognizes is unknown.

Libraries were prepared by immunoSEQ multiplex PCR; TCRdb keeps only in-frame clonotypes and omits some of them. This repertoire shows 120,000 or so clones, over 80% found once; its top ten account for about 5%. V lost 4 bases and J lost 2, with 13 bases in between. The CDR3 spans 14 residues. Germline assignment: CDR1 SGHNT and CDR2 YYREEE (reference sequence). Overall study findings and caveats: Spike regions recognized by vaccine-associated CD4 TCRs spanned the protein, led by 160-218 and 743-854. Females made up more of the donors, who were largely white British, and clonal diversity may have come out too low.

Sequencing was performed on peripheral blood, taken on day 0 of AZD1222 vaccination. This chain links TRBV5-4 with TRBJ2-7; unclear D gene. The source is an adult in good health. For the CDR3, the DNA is TGTGCCAGCAGCCGAAGTGATCTTACCTACGAGCAGTACTTC. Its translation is CASSRSDLTYEQYF.